The 29 T cell receptor beta chains listed next were all sequenced from one sample in a study of cytomegalovirus exposure and HLA in healthy donors. Primers included in the PCR were 60 Vbeta and 13 Jbeta primers. Using immunoSEQ multiplex PCR, the repertoire was profiled, and TCRdb retains in-frame clones only, with some absent. Of around 190,000 clones listed, approximately 86% are singletons. The sequenced sample consisted of PBMCs. The receptors derive from a woman in her 30s in good health and CMV-seronegative.

The chain combines TRBV7-8 with TRBJ2-7, with 7 bases fitting TRBD2. CDR1 is SGHVS and CDR2 is FQNEAQ in the germline V gene. The CDR3 totals 16 residues. J was trimmed by 0 bases and V by 5 bases; bases with no gene match: 10. In DNA form, the CDR3 reads TGTGCCAGCAGCCCCGCAAGGCTAGCGGCCTCCTACGAGCAGTACTTC. Amino acids: CASSPARLAASYEQYF.

In its sample, this clone was seen a few times. The CDR3 bases are TGTGCCAGCAGTAACCGGGTCATTTACGAGCAGTACTTC. Translated, it gives CASSNRVIYEQYF. This chain links TRBV7-2 with TRBJ2-7; D is unresolved. Germline V CDR1 and CDR2: SGHTA, FQGNSA. V was clipped by 6 bases and J by 4 bases, with 13 bases between them. This CDR3 is built from 13 residues.

The V and J genes are TRBV29-1 and TRBJ2-1; D is unclear. Germline V gives CDR1 SQVTM, CDR2 ANQGSEA. The CDR3 sequence is 16 residues long. The V gene lost 3 bases and the J gene lost 5 bases, with 20 bases spanning the gap. CDR3 protein: CSVDPNNPLSNNEQFF. For the CDR3, the DNA is TGCAGCGTTGATCCTAATAACCCCCTGTCGAACAATGAGCAGTTCTTC.

V is TRBV6-1 and J is TRBJ1-6; 8 bases agree with TRBD1. With V trimmed by 2 bases and J by 9 bases, 6 bases remained unmatched. Germline V gene sequence: CDR1 MNHNS, CDR2 SASEGT. The CDR3 has 15 amino acids. Written as DNA, the CDR3 is TGTGCCAGCAGTGAATCTACAGGGGGGATTTCACCCCTCCACTTT. This encodes CASSESTGGISPLHF.

In this sample, this clone turned up once. This sequence joins TRBV7-8 and TRBJ2-3, with D perhaps TRBD2 (6 bases). The V gene's germline CDR1 is SGHVS and CDR2 FQNEAQ. This CDR3 has 16 residues. V lost 4 bases and J 4 bases, leaving 18 bases between the germline ends. The CDR3 reads CASSSQGTAGADTQYF. CDR3 DNA sequence: TGTGCCAGCAGCTCACAAGGGACTGCAGGCGCAGATACGCAGTATTTT.

V gene TRBV11-2 combines with J gene TRBJ2-7; 8 bases line up with TRBD1. Trimming removed 1 base from V and 2 bases from J; junction bases left unmatched: 4. This CDR3 contains 15 residues. Germline V gives CDR1 SGHAT, CDR2 FQNNGV. CDR3 bases: TGTGCCAGCAGCTTAGTTTCGGACAGGGCCTACGAGCAGTACTTC. It codes for CASSLVSDRAYEQYF.

This chain joins TRBV9 and TRBJ1-4; 7 bases match TRBD1. Trimming cost V 2 bases and J 0 bases; bases outside gene matches: 7. The CDR3 runs to 17 residues. Germline V CDR1 and CDR2: SGDLS, YYNGEE. CDR3 bases: TGTGCCAGCAGCGTCTCGGGAGGGGGCGCAACTAATGAAAAACTGTTTTTT. As protein: CASSVSGGGATNEKLFF. Based on the CDR3 plus reference TRBV9 and TRBJ1-4, the full variable domain is DSGVTQTPKHLITATGQRVTLRCSPRSGDLSVYWYQQSLDQGLQFLIQYYNGEERAKGNILERFSAQQFPDLHSELNLSSLELGDSALYFCASSVSGGGATNEKLFFGSGTQLSVL.

This sequence joins TRBV5-1 and TRBJ2-3; possible D gene TRBD2, 6 bases. Looked up from germline, CDR1 is SGHRS and CDR2 is YFSETQ. This CDR3 contains 15 residues. V gave up 2 bases and J gave up 1 base, with 11 bases separating them. The chain's CDR3 is CASSLRDSGTDTQYF. The CDR3 DNA follows: TGCGCCAGCAGCTTAAGGGACTCCGGCACAGATACGCAGTATTTT.

The gene calls are TRBV6-1 and TRBJ1-2; 9 nucleotides agree with TRBD1. The CDR3 covers 15 residues. With 5 bases clipped from V and 5 bases from J, the junction kept 9 bases outside the gene matches. From germline, CDR1 is MNHNS and CDR2 SASEGT. This CDR3 reads CASSRGQGLMYGYTF. The CDR3 bases are TGTGCCAGCAGTCGTGGACAGGGGCTTATGTATGGCTACACCTTC.

The gene calls are TRBV5-1 and TRBJ2-5, with 10 bases fitting TRBD2. Germline lookup yields CDR1 SGHRS and CDR2 YFSETQ. The CDR3 extends over 16 amino acids. After removal of 4 bases from V and 3 bases from J, the junction contained 9 bases not matched to a gene. The CDR3 reads CASSPTLAGEKETQYF. Written as DNA, the CDR3 is TGCGCCAGCAGCCCCACTCTAGCGGGGGAAAAAGAGACCCAGTACTTC.

This clone was counted a single time. V gene TRBV7-9 combines with J gene TRBJ2-1; D not resolved. Germline V lookup: CDR1 SEHNR, CDR2 FQNEAQ (reference sequence). The CDR3 extends over 17 amino acids. Trimming removed 5 bases from V and 3 bases from J, with 20 bases in between. The chain's CDR3 is CASSPPVGPIDYNEQFF. The CDR3 region has the DNA TGTGCCAGCAGCCCCCCGGTTGGGCCGATCGACTACAATGAGCAGTTCTTC.

This chain links TRBV7-2 with TRBJ2-3; a weak D match, TRBD1 (5 bases). This CDR3 spans 16 amino acids. Trimming cost V 1 base and J 1 base, with 12 bases left between them. The V gene's germline CDR1 is SGHTA and CDR2 FQGNSA. The CDR3 nucleotides read TGTGCCAGCAGCTTAGGGACAACCTTTCGCACAGATACGCAGTATTTT. Protein sequence: CASSLGTTFRTDTQYF.

The chain joins TRBV5-5 to TRBJ2-5; D uncertain. V shed 0 bases and J shed 1 base, with 7 bases lying between them. The CDR3 sequence is 14 residues long. Germline lookup yields CDR1 SGHKS and CDR2 YYEKEE (reference sequence). In DNA form, the CDR3 reads TGTGCCAGCAGCTTGGCGGCAGGCCAAGAGACCCAGTACTTC. Its protein is CASSLAAGQETQYF.

This clone appeared a few times. This chain links TRBV9 with TRBJ2-3; tentative D call: TRBD1 (6 bases). Germline V gene data show CDR1 as SGDLS and CDR2 as YYNGEE. The CDR3 contains 15 residues. V lost 4 bases and J lost 3, with 15 bases in between. Here the CDR3 reads CASSLQQGLTDTQYF. In DNA, the CDR3 is TGTGCCAGCAGCCTCCAACAGGGCTTAACAGATACGCAGTATTTT.

The chain links TRBV5-8 to TRBJ2-5; 9 bases fit TRBD1. V shed 2 bases and J 2 bases; nucleotides not matched to a gene: 10. In germline, CDR1 is SGHTS, CDR2 YDEGEE. This CDR3 has 17 residues. The CDR3: CASSFGITGGPQETQYF. The CDR3 nucleotides read TGTGCCAGCAGCTTCGGAATAACAGGGGGCCCGCAAGAGACCCAGTACTTC.

This chain connects TRBV6-6 to TRBJ1-5; 12 bases agree with TRBD1. CDR1 is MNHNY, CDR2 SVGAGI, per germline (reference sequence). Germline trimming cut 6 bases from V and 5 bases from J; bases unmatched to any gene: 2. The CDR3 sequence is 14 residues long. The CDR3 DNA follows: TGTGCCAGCAGCGGGACAGGGGGCTATCAGCCCCAGCATTTT. Translation gives CASSGTGGYQPQHF.

CDR3 sequence (DNA): TGTGCCAGCAGGACAGGGGGCGAGGGTGAAAAACTGTTTTTT. Encoded protein: CASRTGGEGEKLFF. This sequence joins TRBV28 and TRBJ1-4; TRBD1 matches 10 bases. J lost 7 bases, V lost 6 bases, and 5 bases had no gene match. This CDR3 comprises 14 residues. Germline CDR1 is MDHEN and CDR2 is SYDVKM.

This chain uses TRBV11-1 with TRBJ2-7; D may be TRBD2 (7 bases). The germline V gene encodes CDR1 SGHAT and CDR2 FQDESV (reference sequence). The V end lost 0 bases, the J end lost 6 bases, and 9 bases lay between the germline ends. This CDR3 is 13 amino acids long. This chain's CDR3 is CASSLAGGREQYF. The DNA of the CDR3 is TGTGCCAGCAGCTTAGCGGGGGGGCGCGAGCAGTACTTC. Combining the CDR3 with reference TRBV11-1 and TRBJ2-7 gives the whole variable domain EAEVAQSPRYKITEKSQAVAFWCDPISGHATLYWYRQILGQGPELLVQFQDESVVDDSQLPKDRFSAERLKGVDSTLKIQPAELGDSAMYLCASSLAGGREQYFGPGTRLTVT.

This clone was recorded once. The gene calls are TRBV28 and TRBJ2-7; 8 nucleotides line up with TRBD1. The CDR3 spans 15 residues. With 3 bases clipped from V and 5 bases from J, the junction kept 9 bases outside the gene matches. Germline CDR1 reads MDHEN; CDR2 reads SYDVKM. Here the CDR3 DNA reads TGTGCCAGCAGTTTCTGGACAGGGAGTAGCGACGAGCAGTACTTC. Translated, it gives CASSFWTGSSDEQYF.

The chain joins TRBV9 to TRBJ1-1; no reliable D call. In germline, CDR1 is SGDLS, CDR2 YYNGEE. This CDR3 has 13 amino acids. V lost 4 bases to trimming and J lost 5 bases, with 12 bases between them. CDR3 nucleotide sequence: TGTGCCAGCAGCTTTACTCCGGGGACTGAAGCTTTCTTT. Protein: CASSFTPGTEAFF. Complete variable domain (other parts from reference TRBV9 and TRBJ1-1): DSGVTQTPKHLITATGQRVTLRCSPRSGDLSVYWYQQSLDQGLQFLIQYYNGEERAKGNILERFSAQQFPDLHSELNLSSLELGDSALYFCASSFTPGTEAFFGQGTRLTVV.

This rearrangement joins TRBV5-1 to TRBJ2-1; D unclear. The germline V gene encodes CDR1 SGHRS and CDR2 YFSETQ. V lost 0 bases, J lost 0 bases, and 7 bases lay in between. The CDR3 extends over 15 amino acids. Written as DNA, the CDR3 is TGCGCCAGCAGCTTGGAGTCTAGCTCCTACAATGAGCAGTTCTTC. Its translation is CASSLESSSYNEQFF.

The gene calls are TRBV29-1 and TRBJ2-5; D not certain. With the DNA end fitting TRBJ2-7 better, the J assignment may be wrong. Germline V gene lookup returns CDR1 SQVTM and CDR2 ANQGSEA. This CDR3 is built from 13 residues. The CDR3 loop reads CSVEGGQSYEQYF. The DNA of the CDR3 is TGCAGCGTTGAAGGCGGCCAGAGCTACGAGCAGTACTTC.

This clone was recorded once. Here the CDR3 DNA reads TGTGCCAGCAGCTACGGAACGGGCTCCTACGAGCAGTACTTC. Its translation is CASSYGTGSYEQYF. The V gene is TRBV7-9, the J gene TRBJ2-7; unclear D gene. The ends were cut back, 4 bases at V and 0 bases at J, with 10 bases in the middle. The CDR3 is 14 amino acids. Germline V gene data show CDR1 as SEHNR and CDR2 as FQNEAQ (reference sequence). Full variable domain (rest looked up from reference TRBV7-9 and TRBJ2-7): DTGVSQNPRHKITKRGQNVTFRCDPISEHNRLYWYRQTLGQGPEFLTYFQNEAQLEKSRLLSDRFSAERPKGSFSTLEIQRTEQGDSAMYLCASSYGTGSYEQYFGPGTRLTVT.

This sequence joins TRBV4-1 and TRBJ2-3, with D perhaps matching TRBD1 (6 bases). Trimming took 2 bases from V and 3 from J, leaving 6 bases between them. The CDR3 runs to 13 residues. The germline CDR1 and CDR2 sequences are MGHRA and YSYEKL. CDR3 coding DNA: TGCGCCAGCAGCCAACAGGGGACAGATACGCAGTATTTT. Residues: CASSQQGTDTQYF.

This chain connects TRBV2 to TRBJ1-1; 7 bases are a match to TRBD1. Trimming took 9 bases from V and 5 from J; bases not matched to a gene: 6. Germline-derived CDR1 and CDR2 are SNHLY and FYNNEI. The CDR3 runs 12 residues. CDR3 DNA sequence: TGTGCCAGTAGGGGGCAAGCTACTGAAGCTTTCTTT. Protein product: CASRGQATEAFF.

V gene TRBV5-4 combines with J gene TRBJ1-2; 7 bases are a match to TRBD1. The CDR3 runs 15 residues. The V segment lost 0 bases and the J segment 4 bases; nucleotides outside the gene matches: 6. CDR1 and CDR2 from the germline V gene are SGHNT and YYREEE (reference sequence). DNA of the CDR3: TGTGCCAGCAGCTTGGGCAGGGGGATTAGCTATGGCTACACCTTC. It translates to CASSLGRGISYGYTF.

V and J are TRBV7-9 and TRBJ2-7; D may be TRBD2 (7 bases). The CDR3 runs to 14 residues. The V end was cut by 10 bases, the J end by 5 bases, with 21 bases between. Germline CDR1 and CDR2: SEHNR and FQNEAQ (reference sequence). CDR3 loop: CATGKGGGLDEQYF. CDR3 in DNA: TGTGCCACCGGTAAAGGGGGGGGATTGGACGAGCAGTACTTC.

The chain combines TRBV28 with TRBJ1-2, with 8 positions matching TRBD1. The CDR3 length is 12 residues. From germline, CDR1 is MDHEN and CDR2 SYDVKM. The ends lost 3 bases at V and 7 bases at J; junction bases unmatched: 1. The DNA for the CDR3 is TGTGCCAGCAGTTTCGGACAGGGTGGCTACACCTTC. It encodes CASSFGQGGYTF.

This clone was observed a handful of times. The chain employs TRBV18 and TRBJ1-2; D uncertain. V shed 0 bases and J shed 7 bases, with 15 bases lying between them. This CDR3 is 15 amino acids long. Germline V gene data show CDR1 as KGHSH and CDR2 as LQKENI. In nucleotides, the CDR3 is TGTGCCAGCTCACCACCCGGGGAGTCGGAGGCTGGCTACACCTTC. Translation: CASSPPGESEAGYTF.